This T cell receptor beta chain was documented in a study of cytomegalovirus exposure and HLA in healthy donors. Study-level points and caveats: Judged likely to be a sequencing artifact was a cluster of highly shared sequence variants. Researchers counted around 170 TCR beta chains as cytomegalovirus-associated.

With respect to this clone: Its specificity is not known.

The CDR3 length is 14 residues. The germline V gene encodes CDR1 SGHTA and CDR2 FQGNSA. The ends were cut back, 2 bases at V and 5 bases at J, with 13 bases in the middle. Vbeta (60) and Jbeta (13) primers were used in the PCR. This table comes from immunoSEQ multiplex PCR, and its TCRdb copy is limited to in-frame clones, with some not included. The top ten hold about 3.8% of the sample, which has over 150,000 clones, approximately 80% seen once. The sequence derives from a man aged 30 to 45 in good health and CMV-seropositive. Sequences were obtained from PBMCs. The chain combines TRBV7-2 with TRBJ2-7; a weak D match, TRBD1 (6 bases). The CDR3 DNA is TGTGCCAGCAGCTTATCCTGGGGGCCAAACGAGCAGTACTTC. Amino acids: CASSLSWGPNEQYF.